These T cell receptor beta chains were read from a single sample in a study of response to subunit inactivated influenza vaccine. Each CDR3 protein gets one entry after TCRdb re-called the RT-PCR reads with MiXCR. The sample records about 520,000 distinct CDR3 sequences, approximately 6.9% being singletons. The sample was PBMCs from blood, taken roughly 24 months after vaccination. Receptors were obtained from a man aged 50 to 75 who received an inactivated influenza vaccine. The CDR3 runs from the conserved cysteine through the conserved F or W. The order of the fields is D gene, clone size, V gene, J gene, CDR3 DNA, CDR3 protein. D genes are given only for firm matches. Only some rows state a clone size, as once, few, many or a class for expanded clones.

>-|few|TRBV7-9|TRBJ2-2
TGTGCCAGCAGCTTAGTGTCGGGGAACACCGGGGAGCTGTTTTTT
CASSLVSGNTGELFF
>-|many|TRBV12-3/TRBV12-4|TRBJ1-4
TGTGCCAGCAGTTTTTGGGGAGGCGGTGAAAAACTGTTTTTT
CASSFWGGGEKLFF
>-|few|TRBV12-3/TRBV12-4|TRBJ1-1
TGTGCCAGCAGTTTTCCGGGGGCGAGGACTGAAGCTTTCTTT
CASSFPGARTEAFF
>-|few|TRBV30|TRBJ1-6
TGTGCCTGTAGACGGGACCGCACAAATTCACCCCTCCACTTT
CACRRDRTNSPLHF
>-|-|TRBV4-2|TRBJ1-6
TGTGCCAGCAGCCGTGAGGGGGGCTCCTATAATTCACCCCTCCACTTT
CASSREGGSYNSPLHF
>TRBD1|many|TRBV4-2|TRBJ2-1
TGTGCCAGCAGCCAGGGACAGGGTAACTACAATGAGCAGTTCTTC
CASSQGQGNYNEQFF
>-|many|TRBV4-1|TRBJ2-1
TGCGCCAGCAGCCAAGGTTTATTCGTATCTGAGCAGTTCTTC
CASSQGLFVSEQFF
>-|many|TRBV2|TRBJ2-3
TGTGCCAGCAGTGATCAGGGGAAGGTCACAGATACGCAGTATTTT
CASSDQGKVTDTQYF
>TRBD2|-|TRBV30|TRBJ2-3
TGTGCCTGGAGTAGCGGGGTGAGAGATACGCAGTATTTT
CAWSSGVRDTQYF
>TRBD1|many|TRBV4-3|TRBJ1-2
TGCGCCAGCAGCCAAGATTGGGGGGACAGGAGCTATGGCTACACCTTC
CASSQDWGDRSYGYTF
>-|-|TRBV20-1|TRBJ2-3
TGCAGTGCTAGAGATCGGGGACCACTGCAGTATTTT
CSARDRGPLQYF
>-|-|TRBV25-1|TRBJ2-3
TGTGCCAGCAGTGAATACGGTTCGGGAAGTCGGGTTACGCAGTATTTT
CASSEYGSGSRVTQYF
>TRBD1|-|TRBV5-1|TRBJ1-6
TGCGCCAGCAGCTTGGCATACCGGGACAGAGATAATTCACCCCTCCACTTT
CASSLAYRDRDNSPLHF
>-|-|TRBV18|TRBJ2-5
TGTGCCAGCTCCCCCGGGAACCCGGAGACCCAGTACTTC
CASSPGNPETQYF
>TRBD1|-|TRBV6-5|TRBJ1-4
TGTGCCAGCAGTTACTCGGGACAGGGGGCGCGGGAAAAACTGTTTTTT
CASSYSGQGAREKLFF
>-|-|TRBV7-9|TRBJ2-7
TGTGCCAGCAGCAACACGGGGGACCGGGCCTACGAGCAGTACTTC
CASSNTGDRAYEQYF
>TRBD1|few|TRBV7-8|TRBJ2-7
TGTGCCAGCGCCCTCGACAGGGGGCTGTCCTACGAGCAGTACTTC
CASALDRGLSYEQYF
>-|few|TRBV20-1|TRBJ2-1
TGCAGTGCTAGTCTGGAGGACTTCCCTAACAATGAGCAGTTCTTC
CSASLEDFPNNEQFF
>TRBD1|-|TRBV6-1|TRBJ1-6
TGTGCCAGCAGCCAGGTACAGGGGCGTAATTCACCCCTCCACTTT
CASSQVQGRNSPLHF
>-|many|TRBV5-5|TRBJ2-1
TGTGCCAGCAGCCAAGACAGTTACAATGAGCAGTTCTTC
CASSQDSYNEQFF
>-|-|TRBV5-1|TRBJ2-1
TGCGCCAGCAGCCCGGCCGCAGGGGTGAGAAATGAGCAGTTCTTC
CASSPAAGVRNEQFF
>-|many|TRBV29-1|TRBJ1-2
TGCAGCGTTGGCGGATGGGAGACAGCTTATAACTATGGCTACACCTTC
CSVGGWETAYNYGYTF
>TRBD1|few|TRBV27|TRBJ2-1
TGTGCCAGCAGCGCAGGGGGCTACAATGAGCAGTTCTTC
CASSAGGYNEQFF
>TRBD1|few|TRBV6-2/TRBV6-3|TRBJ2-5
TGTGCCAGCAGCCTCGATGAACAGGGGTGGGAAGAGACCCAGTACTTC
CASSLDEQGWEETQYF
>TRBD1|many|TRBV4-3|TRBJ2-5
TGCGCCAGCAGCCGGGACAGGGGAATAGGTCTCCAAGAGACCCAGTACTTC
CASSRDRGIGLQETQYF
>-|many|TRBV4-1|TRBJ2-5
TGCGCCAGCAGCGCCTCGAGTACTAACCAAGAGACCCAGTACTTC
CASSASSTNQETQYF
>TRBD1|many|TRBV20-1|TRBJ1-5
TGCAGTCCTACTCATTCGACAGGGAGTCAGCCCCAGCATTTT
CSPTHSTGSQPQHF
>-|-|TRBV12-3/TRBV12-4|TRBJ2-1
TGTGCCAGCAGTTTCGGGACAATATACAATGAGCAGTTCTTC
CASSFGTIYNEQFF
>TRBD1|-|TRBV20-1|TRBJ2-1
TGCAGTGCTAGATCCCCAGGGGGCTTCGCCTACAATGAGCAGTTCTTC
CSARSPGGFAYNEQFF
>-|-|TRBV25-1|TRBJ1-2
TGTGCCAGCAGTGACAGGTCGAACTATGGCTACACCTTC
CASSDRSNYGYTF
>-|few|TRBV20-1|TRBJ1-5
TGCAGTGCCCGGCCCCGGGGGGCAGGGCAGCCCCAGCATTTT
CSARPRGAGQPQHF
>-|many|TRBV3-1|TRBJ1-4
TGTGCCAGCAGCCATGGACAGTACGAAAAACTGTTTTTT
CASSHGQYEKLFF
>-|many|TRBV6-2/TRBV6-3|TRBJ1-4
TGTGCCAGCAGTTACGGCGGTCGTAATGAAAAACTGTTTTTT
CASSYGGRNEKLFF
>TRBD1|many|TRBV4-1|TRBJ1-2
TGCGCCAGCAGCCAGCTGCCTGGACAGGGGGCTGGCTACACCTTC
CASSQLPGQGAGYTF
>TRBD1|-|TRBV6-5|TRBJ2-1
TGTGCCAGCAGTTACTCTTCCGGGACAGGGCTTTACAATGAGCAGTTCTTC
CASSYSSGTGLYNEQFF
>TRBD1|-|TRBV7-2|TRBJ1-3
TGTGCCAGCAGCCTCGACAGGGTCCGGCTTAACACCATATATTTT
CASSLDRVRLNTIYF
>TRBD2|-|TRBV9|TRBJ2-3
TGTGCCAGCAGCGCTAGCGGGAGGGCAACAGATACGCAGTATTTT
CASSASGRATDTQYF
>-|many|TRBV6-5|TRBJ1-2
TGTGCCAGCAGTCACACATCGACGGCTAACTATGGCTACACCTTC
CASSHTSTANYGYTF
>-|-|TRBV5-6|TRBJ1-2
TGTGCCAGCTTCCCCGGGCAGGGGACTATCTATGGCTACACCTTC
CASFPGQGTIYGYTF
>TRBD2|many|TRBV6-4|TRBJ2-1
TGTGCCAGCAGTGAGTCGGGAGGACTAGCGGGCGACAATGAGCAGTTCTTC
CASSESGGLAGDNEQFF
>-|-|TRBV19|TRBJ1-5
TGTGCCGTTTCGAGAGGGTCGAATCAGCCCCAGCATTTT
CAVSRGSNQPQHF
>TRBD1|-|TRBV7-6|TRBJ2-5
TGTGCCAGCAGTCGACAGGGAAGCCTCCAAGAGACCCAGTACTTC
CASSRQGSLQETQYF
>-|few|TRBV14|TRBJ2-3
TGTGCCAGCAGCCAAGAAATTGCCCCGATAGGCCGAGCTACGCAGTATTTT
CASSQEIAPIGRATQYF
>-|-|TRBV6-1|TRBJ2-3
TGTGCCAGCAGGAAACTTGCGACAGGAGATACGCAGTATTTT
CASRKLATGDTQYF
>-|few|TRBV10-3|TRBJ2-1
TGTGCCATCAGTGAAGGGTTTAGGGATGAGCAGTTCTTC
CAISEGFRDEQFF
>TRBD1|many|TRBV20-1|TRBJ2-7
TGCAGTGCCTTGACAGGGCCCTACGAGCAGTACTTC
CSALTGPYEQYF
>-|-|TRBV9|TRBJ2-2
TGTGCCAGCAGCGTAGTTGAACCCGGGGAGCTGTTTTTT
CASSVVEPGELFF
>-|-|TRBV5-1|TRBJ1-1
TGCGCCAGCAGCTTGGAGGCAGGGGTGAACACTGAAGCTTTCTTT
CASSLEAGVNTEAFF
>-|few|TRBV29-1|TRBJ1-2
TGCAGCGTTGACACAGGACTCTTAAGTCTTCCGGGCTACACCTTC
CSVDTGLLSLPGYTF
>-|many|TRBV7-2|TRBJ2-2
TGTGCCAGCAGTCGCAGCTCGGGCGGGGAGCTGTTTTTT
CASSRSSGGELFF